A selection of T cell receptor beta chains follows, all from one sample in a study of T cells in Graves' hyperthyroidism and ophthalmopathy. TCRdb fed the multiplex PCR reads into MiXCR, producing one record per CDR3 protein. The data show hundreds of thousands of distinct CDR3 sequences, roughly 15% seen once. Sample: blood. The receptors stem from a man aged 18-30 years with Graves' ophthalmopathy. The CDR3 runs from the conserved cysteine through the conserved F or W. The order of the fields is D gene, V gene, J gene, clone size, CDR3 DNA, CDR3 protein. A D gene is named only where the DNA matches it firmly. Clone size, where shown, is once, few, many, or a class for clones that have expanded.

d_call: .
v_call: TRBV4-2
j_call: TRBJ1-2
clone_size: few
cdr3_nt: TGTGCCAGCAGCCAAGATTATGGGAACTATGGCTACACCTTC
cdr3_aa: CASSQDYGNYGYTF

d_call: .
v_call: TRBV4-2
j_call: TRBJ2-7
clone_size: few
cdr3_nt: TGTGCCAGCAGCCAACCCGGCCAGGGCACCTACGAGCAGTACTTC
cdr3_aa: CASSQPGQGTYEQYF

d_call: .
v_call: TRBV7-9
j_call: TRBJ2-1
clone_size: many
cdr3_nt: TGTGCCAGCAGCCCCTCCTGGGGGCGTTGGTACAATGAGCAGTTCTTC
cdr3_aa: CASSPSWGRWYNEQFF

d_call: .
v_call: TRBV5-1
j_call: TRBJ2-4
clone_size: .
cdr3_nt: TGCGCCAGCAGCCAGACAGGTATTAGCATTCAGTACTTC
cdr3_aa: CASSQTGISIQYF

d_call: TRBD1
v_call: TRBV5-1
j_call: TRBJ2-2
clone_size: .
cdr3_nt: TGCGCCAGCAGCTTCGGGGACAGGGCTACCGGGGAGCTGTTTTTT
cdr3_aa: CASSFGDRATGELFF

d_call: TRBD1
v_call: TRBV7-9
j_call: TRBJ2-5
clone_size: .
cdr3_nt: TGTGCCAGCAGCTTTGGGACAGGAGACCAAGAGACCCAGTACTTC
cdr3_aa: CASSFGTGDQETQYF

d_call: .
v_call: TRBV6-6
j_call: TRBJ2-1
clone_size: many
cdr3_nt: TGTGCCAGCAGTTACTCATTGTCCCTGACCTACAATGAGCAGTTCTTC
cdr3_aa: CASSYSLSLTYNEQFF

d_call: TRBD2
v_call: TRBV19
j_call: TRBJ2-3
clone_size: many
cdr3_nt: TGTGCCAGTAGTGCCTGGACTAGCGGGGTCCGCACAGATACGCAGTATTTT
cdr3_aa: CASSAWTSGVRTDTQYF

d_call: .
v_call: TRBV11-3
j_call: TRBJ2-3
clone_size: many
cdr3_nt: TGTGCCAGCAGCTTAGAACAGAGGGCAGATACGCAGTATTTT
cdr3_aa: CASSLEQRADTQYF

d_call: TRBD1
v_call: TRBV29-1
j_call: TRBJ1-2
clone_size: many
cdr3_nt: TGCAGCGTCTGGACAGGGGTTAACTATGGCTACACCTTC
cdr3_aa: CSVWTGVNYGYTF

d_call: TRBD2
v_call: TRBV12-3/TRBV12-4
j_call: TRBJ2-7
clone_size: few
cdr3_nt: TGTGCCAGCCGAAAAGGATTAGCGGGCTCCTACGGGCAGTACTTC
cdr3_aa: CASRKGLAGSYGQYF

d_call: .
v_call: TRBV11-2
j_call: TRBJ2-7
clone_size: many
cdr3_nt: TGTGCCAGCAGCTTAGAGTACAGATCCTACGGGCAGTACTTC
cdr3_aa: CASSLEYRSYGQYF

d_call: TRBD2
v_call: TRBV4-2
j_call: TRBJ2-5
clone_size: few
cdr3_nt: TGTGCCAGCAGAGCCGGACTAGCGGGGGGGCAAGAGACCCAGTACTTC
cdr3_aa: CASRAGLAGGQETQYF

d_call: .
v_call: TRBV12-3/TRBV12-4
j_call: TRBJ2-6
clone_size: many
cdr3_nt: TGTGCCAGCAGCTACTCTGGGGCCAACGTCCTGACTTTC
cdr3_aa: CASSYSGANVLTF

d_call: .
v_call: TRBV28
j_call: TRBJ2-7
clone_size: many
cdr3_nt: TGTGCCAGCAGTTCCGCAGGGAACGTCGAGCAGTACTTC
cdr3_aa: CASSSAGNVEQYF

d_call: .
v_call: TRBV6-1
j_call: TRBJ2-1
clone_size: many
cdr3_nt: TGTGCCAGCAGTGAATTAATAGCGGACTCCTACAATGAGCAGTTCTTC
cdr3_aa: CASSELIADSYNEQFF

d_call: .
v_call: TRBV20-1
j_call: TRBJ2-3
clone_size: .
cdr3_nt: TGCAGTGCTAGAACCGGGGCAGACACAGATACGCAGTATTTT
cdr3_aa: CSARTGADTDTQYF

d_call: .
v_call: TRBV5-1
j_call: TRBJ1-5
clone_size: many
cdr3_nt: TGCGCCAGCAGCACTAACGGACAGAGCAATCAGCCCCAGCATTTT
cdr3_aa: CASSTNGQSNQPQHF

d_call: TRBD2
v_call: TRBV11-2
j_call: TRBJ2-7
clone_size: many
cdr3_nt: TGTGCCAGCAGCTTTATAGCGGCGGGACTAGCGGGGATCTACGAGCAGTACTTC
cdr3_aa: CASSFIAAGLAGIYEQYF

d_call: .
v_call: TRBV7-8
j_call: TRBJ2-7
clone_size: .
cdr3_nt: TGTGCCAGCAAGGGGGGAATTGGGACACCTTGGGAGCAGTACTTC
cdr3_aa: CASKGGIGTPWEQYF

d_call: .
v_call: TRBV2
j_call: TRBJ2-5
clone_size: many
cdr3_nt: TGTGCCAGCAGTCAGAACCAGGGGCAAGAGACCCAGTACTTC
cdr3_aa: CASSQNQGQETQYF

d_call: TRBD1
v_call: TRBV19
j_call: TRBJ2-7
clone_size: few
cdr3_nt: TGTGCCAGTAGTATAACGGGACAGAGTGCCTACGAGCAGTACTTC
cdr3_aa: CASSITGQSAYEQYF

d_call: .
v_call: TRBV5-1
j_call: TRBJ2-5
clone_size: many
cdr3_nt: TGCGCCAGCAGCGCCGGACCCCTAAGGGAGACCCAGTACTTC
cdr3_aa: CASSAGPLRETQYF

d_call: .
v_call: TRBV20-1
j_call: TRBJ2-3
clone_size: many
cdr3_nt: TGCAGTGCTAGTAGGGGACCGGAGAGAGATACGCAGTATTTT
cdr3_aa: CSASRGPERDTQYF

d_call: .
v_call: TRBV7-8
j_call: TRBJ2-7
clone_size: many
cdr3_nt: TGTGCCAGCAGCCCCACGGGACATCCCTACGAGCAGTACTTC
cdr3_aa: CASSPTGHPYEQYF

d_call: TRBD2
v_call: TRBV20-1
j_call: TRBJ2-1
clone_size: few
cdr3_nt: TGCAGTGCTAGAGTGGCTGTAGCGGGGGTATACAATGAGCAGTTCTTC
cdr3_aa: CSARVAVAGVYNEQFF

d_call: TRBD1
v_call: TRBV7-6
j_call: TRBJ2-2
clone_size: many
cdr3_nt: TGTGCCAGCAGCTTAGCAGGGGGCGGGAACACCGGGGAGCTGTTTTTT
cdr3_aa: CASSLAGGGNTGELFF

d_call: TRBD1
v_call: TRBV11-2
j_call: TRBJ2-5
clone_size: .
cdr3_nt: TGTGCCAGCAGCTGTGGGACAGCACCTGAAGAGACCCAGTACTTC
cdr3_aa: CASSCGTAPEETQYF

d_call: TRBD2
v_call: TRBV4-1
j_call: TRBJ2-7
clone_size: .
cdr3_nt: TGCGCCAGCAGCCAGATAGCGGGTGGACCCTCCTACGAGCAGTACTTC
cdr3_aa: CASSQIAGGPSYEQYF

d_call: .
v_call: TRBV19
j_call: TRBJ2-1
clone_size: few
cdr3_nt: TGTGCCAGTAGGGAGGACTCTCACAATGAGCAGTTCTTC
cdr3_aa: CASREDSHNEQFF

d_call: TRBD1
v_call: TRBV20-1
j_call: TRBJ2-5
clone_size: many
cdr3_nt: TGCAGTGTTAGGACAGGGTTGGTTGAGACCCAGTACTTC
cdr3_aa: CSVRTGLVETQYF

d_call: TRBD2
v_call: TRBV7-2
j_call: TRBJ2-7
clone_size: many
cdr3_nt: TGTGCCAGCAGATTGACGACTAGCGGGAGCTCCTACGAGCAGTACTTC
cdr3_aa: CASRLTTSGSSYEQYF

d_call: TRBD1
v_call: TRBV29-1
j_call: TRBJ2-7
clone_size: few
cdr3_nt: TGCAGCGTTGGGATGGACAGGGTCCCCTACGAGCAGTACTTC
cdr3_aa: CSVGMDRVPYEQYF

d_call: TRBD2
v_call: TRBV5-1
j_call: TRBJ2-1
clone_size: many
cdr3_nt: TGCGCCAGCAGCCGTAGCGGGGGTCACAATGAGCAGTTCTTC
cdr3_aa: CASSRSGGHNEQFF